Listed below are T cell receptor beta chains from one sample, sequenced in a study of cytomegalovirus exposure and HLA in healthy donors. Produced via immunoSEQ multiplex PCR; TCRdb's table is partial and in-frame only. In the table there are around 100,000 clones, 75% of which are singletons. Sequences were obtained from PBMCs. The receptors were sampled from a man aged 50-59 years in good health and CMV-seronegative. Each CDR3 is given with its conserved first and last residue. The order of the fields is clone size, J gene, V gene, D gene, CDR3 protein, CDR3 DNA. D genes are given only for firm matches. Clone size is shown for a subset of rows, as once, few, many or a class of expanded clone.

NA | TRBJ1-6 | TRBV30 | NA | CAWSPWTAANSPLHF | TGTGCCTGGAGTCCCTGGACAGCCGCTAATTCACCCCTCCACTTT
NA | TRBJ2-2 | TRBV29-1 | NA | CSVEKEGGLWTGELFF | TGCAGCGTTGAAAAGGAGGGGGGGCTGTGGACCGGGGAGCTGTTTTTT
NA | TRBJ2-7 | TRBV18 | NA | CASSRHSSTVEEQYF | TGTGCCAGCTCACGGCACTCCTCGACAGTGGAAGAGCAGTACTTC
NA | TRBJ1-4 | TRBV6-5 | NA | CASSYGTEGNEKLFF | TGTGCCAGCAGTTACGGCACCGAGGGTAATGAAAAACTGTTTTTT
NA | TRBJ1-2 | TRBV28 | TRBD1 | CASSKTGPEGYTF | TGTGCCAGCAGTAAGACAGGGCCCGAGGGCTACACCTTC
few | TRBJ1-4 | TRBV2 | NA | CASLRQIATNEKLFF | TGTGCCAGCCTAAGACAGATTGCAACTAATGAAAAACTGTTTTTT
NA | TRBJ2-5 | TRBV4-2 | TRBD1 | CASSQDGDRGETQYF | TGTGCCAGCAGCCAAGATGGGGACAGGGGAGAGACCCAGTACTTC
NA | TRBJ2-1 | TRBV4-1 | TRBD2 | CASSPNVGLAVKEQFF | TGCGCCAGCAGCCCAAACGTGGGACTAGCGGTGAAGGAGCAGTTCTTC
NA | TRBJ2-7 | TRBV30 | TRBD1 | CAWSSPGQGSSYEQYF | TGTGCCTGGAGTTCTCCGGGACAGGGAAGCTCCTACGAGCAGTACTTC
NA | TRBJ1-6 | TRBV6-1 | NA | CASSEAAGVSPLHF | TGTGCCAGCAGTGAAGCGGCAGGGGTTTCACCCCTCCACTTT
NA | TRBJ2-1 | TRBV7-6 | NA | CASSSNYNEQFF | TGTGCCAGCAGCTCAAACTACAATGAGCAGTTCTTC
NA | TRBJ2-5 | TRBV4-1 | NA | CASSRTSIRGQETQYF | TGCGCCAGCAGCCGGACTTCGATAAGGGGGCAAGAGACCCAGTACTTC
NA | TRBJ1-1 | TRBV11-3 | NA | CASRGANTEAFF | TGTGCCAGCAGGGGGGCGAACACTGAAGCTTTCTTT
NA | TRBJ1-1 | TRBV27 | NA | CASSSPSRNTEAFF | TGTGCCAGCAGTTCACCCTCGCGGAACACTGAAGCTTTCTTT
NA | TRBJ2-5 | TRBV6-1 | TRBD2 | CASRERDRETQYF | TGTGCCAGCAGGGAGCGGGACCGAGAGACCCAGTACTTC
NA | TRBJ2-7 | TRBV6-1 | TRBD1 | CASSESYRGQNEQYF | TGTGCCAGCAGTGAATCATACAGGGGGCAGAACGAGCAGTACTTC